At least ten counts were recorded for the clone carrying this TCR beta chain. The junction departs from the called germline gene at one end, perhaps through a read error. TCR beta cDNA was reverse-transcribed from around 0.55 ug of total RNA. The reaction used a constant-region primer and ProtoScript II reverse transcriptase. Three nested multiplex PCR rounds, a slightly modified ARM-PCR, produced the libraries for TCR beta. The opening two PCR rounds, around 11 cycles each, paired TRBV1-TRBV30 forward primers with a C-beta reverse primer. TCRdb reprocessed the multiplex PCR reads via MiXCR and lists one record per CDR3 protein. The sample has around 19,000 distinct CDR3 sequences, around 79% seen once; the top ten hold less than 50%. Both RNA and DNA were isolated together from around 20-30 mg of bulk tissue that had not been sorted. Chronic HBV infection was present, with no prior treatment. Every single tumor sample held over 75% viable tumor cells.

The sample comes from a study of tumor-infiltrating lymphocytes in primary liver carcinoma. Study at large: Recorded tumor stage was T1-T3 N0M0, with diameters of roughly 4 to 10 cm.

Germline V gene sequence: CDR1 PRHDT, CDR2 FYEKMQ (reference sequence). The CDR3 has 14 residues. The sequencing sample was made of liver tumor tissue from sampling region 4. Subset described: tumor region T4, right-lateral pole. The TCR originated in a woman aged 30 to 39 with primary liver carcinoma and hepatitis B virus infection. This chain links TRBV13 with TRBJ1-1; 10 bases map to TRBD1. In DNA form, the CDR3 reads TGTGACAGCAGGACAGGGGGTGCAAACACTGAAGCTTCCTTT. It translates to CDSRTGGANTEASF.